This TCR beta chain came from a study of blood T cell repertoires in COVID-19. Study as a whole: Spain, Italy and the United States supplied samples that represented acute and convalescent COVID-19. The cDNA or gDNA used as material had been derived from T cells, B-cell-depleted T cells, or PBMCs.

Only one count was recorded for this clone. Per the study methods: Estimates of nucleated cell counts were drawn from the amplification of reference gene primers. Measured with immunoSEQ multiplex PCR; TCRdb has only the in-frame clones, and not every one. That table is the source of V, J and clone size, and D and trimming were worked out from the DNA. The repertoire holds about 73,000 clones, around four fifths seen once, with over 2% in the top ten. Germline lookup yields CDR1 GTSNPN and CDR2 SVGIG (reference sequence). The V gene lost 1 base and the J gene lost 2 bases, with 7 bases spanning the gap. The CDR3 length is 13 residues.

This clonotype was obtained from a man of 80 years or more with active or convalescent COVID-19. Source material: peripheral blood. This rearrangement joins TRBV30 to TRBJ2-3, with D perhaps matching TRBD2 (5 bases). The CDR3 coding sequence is TGTGCCTGGAGTGCGGGGTACACAGATACGCAGTATTTT. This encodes CAWSAGYTDTQYF.